This T cell receptor beta chain was found in a study of blood T cell repertoires in COVID-19. About the research overall: Spain, Italy and the United States supplied samples that represented acute and convalescent COVID-19. In each case, the material was cDNA or gDNA derived from T cells, B-cell-depleted T cells, or PBMCs.

This CDR3 is built from 12 residues. CDR1 and CDR2 from the germline V gene are MNHEY and SMNVEV (reference sequence). In the original workflow: Reference gene primer amplification gave nucleated cell count estimates. Assay: immunoSEQ multiplex PCR; the TCRdb copy retains only in-frame clones and omits some. The V and J calls and clone size come from that table; D and trimming were worked out from the DNA. The table lists 250,000 to 300,000 clones, about nine tenths of them singletons. Turning to this clone: The junction departs from germline at one end; a sequencing error may be responsible.

Material for sequencing was peripheral blood. This chain joins TRBV27 and TRBJ2-7; 8 bases line up with TRBD1. The sequence came from a woman in her twenties or thirties with COVID-19, enrolled during active disease. The CDR3 loop is CASSPGGGRAVF. The CDR3 coding sequence is TGTGCCAGCAGTCCAGGGGGCGGCAGGGCCGTTTTC.